These T cell receptor beta chains were read from a single sample in a study of T cell changes during pregnancy in multiple sclerosis. Clones were read by immunoSEQ multiplex PCR, and TCRdb kept only the in-frame ones, dropping some. The table records approximately 50,000 clones, about 91% of them present only once. The input for sequencing was CD8+ T cells from peripheral blood mononuclear cells, taken after pregnancy. These receptors all come from a female donor with multiple sclerosis, enrolled in a pregnancy study. The CDR3 runs from the conserved cysteine through the conserved F or W. The D gene is left open where the match is weak. Clone size is not always given. Where it is, it says once, few, many or a class for expanded clones.

size: .; J: TRBJ2-7; V: TRBV10-3; D: TRBD2; CDR3: CAISETASGSSLYEQYF; DNA: TGTGCCATCAGTGAGACGGCTAGCGGGTCCTCGCTCTACGAGCAGTACTTC
size: .; J: TRBJ1-2; V: TRBV19; D: .; CDR3: CASSIGQTRYGYTF; DNA: TGTGCCAGTAGTATCGGACAGACTCGGTATGGCTACACCTTC
size: once; J: TRBJ2-5; V: TRBV6-5; D: .; CDR3: CASSHEETQYF; DNA: TGTGCCAGCAGCCACGAGGAGACCCAGTACTTC
size: .; J: TRBJ1-4; V: TRBV5-1; D: TRBD1; CDR3: CASSAPDRVNEKLFF; DNA: TGCGCCAGCAGCGCCCCGGACAGGGTAAATGAAAAACTGTTTTTT
size: .; J: TRBJ1-5; V: TRBV18; D: .; CDR3: CASSRDGGGGQPQHF; DNA: TGTGCCAGCTCGCGGGACGGGGGAGGAGGACAGCCCCAGCATTTT
size: .; J: TRBJ1-2; V: TRBV5-1; D: .; CDR3: CASSLPKEGGDYGYTF; DNA: TGCGCCAGCAGCTTGCCTAAGGAAGGAGGGGACTATGGCTACACCTTC
size: .; J: TRBJ2-7; V: TRBV19; D: .; CDR3: CASSMGQGSYEQYF; DNA: TGTGCCAGTAGTATGGGGCAGGGGAGCTACGAGCAGTACTTC
size: .; J: TRBJ1-3; V: TRBV7-2; D: .; CDR3: CASSLADSTNTIYF; DNA: TGTGCCAGCAGCCTAGCGGACAGCACAAACACCATATATTTT
size: .; J: TRBJ2-3; V: TRBV7-9; D: .; CDR3: CASSSRDITSTDTQYF; DNA: TGTGCCAGCAGCTCCCGGGACATCACTAGCACAGATACGCAGTATTTT
size: .; J: TRBJ2-1; V: TRBV19; D: .; CDR3: CASSSTGSNEQFF; DNA: TGTGCCAGTAGCTCCACAGGATCCAATGAGCAGTTCTTC
size: .; J: TRBJ2-7; V: TRBV2; D: TRBD2; CDR3: CASRERGTYEQYF; DNA: TGTGCCAGCAGGGAGCGGGGGACCTACGAGCAGTACTTC
size: .; J: TRBJ1-4; V: TRBV5-4; D: .; CDR3: CASSLEGQDEKLFF; DNA: TGTGCCAGCAGCTTGGAGGGGCAAGATGAAAAACTGTTTTTT
size: .; J: TRBJ2-1; V: TRBV4-2; D: .; CDR3: CASSQDWGLKQFF; DNA: TGTGCCAGCAGCCAAGATTGGGGCCTTAAGCAGTTCTTC
size: once; J: TRBJ2-1; V: TRBV6-4; D: .; CDR3: CASSDSSENEQFF; DNA: TGTGCCAGCAGTGACTCTAGCGAGAATGAGCAGTTCTTC
size: .; J: TRBJ2-7; V: TRBV27; D: .; CDR3: CASSSRLPSSYEQYF; DNA: TGTGCCAGCAGTTCCAGGCTTCCCAGCTCCTACGAGCAGTACTTC
size: .; J: TRBJ2-2; V: TRBV9; D: .; CDR3: CASSVGQDYTGELFF; DNA: TGTGCCAGCAGCGTAGGACAAGATTACACCGGGGAGCTGTTTTTT